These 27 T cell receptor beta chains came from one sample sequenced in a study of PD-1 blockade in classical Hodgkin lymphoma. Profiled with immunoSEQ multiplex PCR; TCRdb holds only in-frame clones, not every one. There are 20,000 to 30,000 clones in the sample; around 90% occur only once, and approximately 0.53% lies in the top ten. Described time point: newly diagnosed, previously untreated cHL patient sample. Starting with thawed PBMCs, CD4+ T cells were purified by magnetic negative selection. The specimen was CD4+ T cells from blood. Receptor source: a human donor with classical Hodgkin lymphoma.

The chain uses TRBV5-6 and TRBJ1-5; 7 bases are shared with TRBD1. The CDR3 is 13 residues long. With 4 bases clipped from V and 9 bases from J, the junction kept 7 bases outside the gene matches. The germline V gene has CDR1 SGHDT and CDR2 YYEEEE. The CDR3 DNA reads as TGTGCCAGCAGCAAACAGGGGATGGGGCCCCAGCATTTT. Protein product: CASSKQGMGPQHF.

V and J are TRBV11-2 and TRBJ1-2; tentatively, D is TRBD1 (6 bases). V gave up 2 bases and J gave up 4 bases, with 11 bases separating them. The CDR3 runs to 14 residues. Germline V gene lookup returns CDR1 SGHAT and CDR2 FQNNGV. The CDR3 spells CASSLNGQFYGYTF. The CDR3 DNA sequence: TGTGCCAGCAGCTTAAATGGACAGTTCTATGGCTACACCTTC.

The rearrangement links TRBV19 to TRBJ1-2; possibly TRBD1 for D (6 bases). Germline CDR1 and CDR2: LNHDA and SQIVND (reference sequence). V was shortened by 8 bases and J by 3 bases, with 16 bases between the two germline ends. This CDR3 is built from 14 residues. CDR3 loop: CASPLGGGDYGYTF. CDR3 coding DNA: TGTGCCAGTCCCCTTGGGGGCGGAGACTATGGCTACACCTTC. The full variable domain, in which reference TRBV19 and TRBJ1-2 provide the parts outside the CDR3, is DGGITQSPKYLFRKEGQNVTLSCEQNLNHDAMYWYRQDPGQGLRLIYYSQIVNDFQKGDIAEGYSVSREKKESFPLTVTSAQKNPTAFYLCASPLGGGDYGYTFGSGTRLTVV.

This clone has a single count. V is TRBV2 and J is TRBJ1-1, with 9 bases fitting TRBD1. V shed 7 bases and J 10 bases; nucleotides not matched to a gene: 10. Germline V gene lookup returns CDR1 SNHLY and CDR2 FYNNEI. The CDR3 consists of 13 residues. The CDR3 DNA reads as TGTGCCAGCACAAGGGACAGGGAGGTAGGAGCTTTCTTT. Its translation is CASTRDREVGAFF.

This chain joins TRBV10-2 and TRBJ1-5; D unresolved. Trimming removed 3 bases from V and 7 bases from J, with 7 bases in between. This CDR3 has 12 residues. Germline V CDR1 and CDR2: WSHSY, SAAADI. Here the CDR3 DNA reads TGCGCCAGCAGTGATCACGGGCAGCCCCAGCATTTT. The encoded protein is CASSDHGQPQHF.

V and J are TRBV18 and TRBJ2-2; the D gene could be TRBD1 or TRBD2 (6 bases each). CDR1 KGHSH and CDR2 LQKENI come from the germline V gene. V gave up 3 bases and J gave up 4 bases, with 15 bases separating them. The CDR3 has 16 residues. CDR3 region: CASSPLTGRSTGELFF. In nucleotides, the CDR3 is TGTGCCAGCTCACCCCTAACAGGGAGGAGCACCGGGGAGCTGTTTTTT.

The CDR3 region is CASSLSKDEQYF. DNA for the CDR3: TGTGCCAGCAGCTTGTCAAAGGACGAGCAGTACTTC. The chain couples TRBV7-6 to TRBJ2-7, with unresolved D. V was cut by 3 bases and J by 5 bases, with 8 bases left in between. CDR1 and CDR2 from the germline V gene are SGHVS and FNYEAQ. The CDR3 runs 12 residues. The full variable domain, with the rest looked up from reference TRBV7-6 and TRBJ2-7, is GAGVSQSPRYKVTKRGQDVALRCDPISGHVSLYWYRQALGQGPEFLTYFNYEAQQDKSGLPNDRFSAERPEGSISTLTIQRTEQRDSAMYRCASSLSKDEQYFGPGTRLTVT.

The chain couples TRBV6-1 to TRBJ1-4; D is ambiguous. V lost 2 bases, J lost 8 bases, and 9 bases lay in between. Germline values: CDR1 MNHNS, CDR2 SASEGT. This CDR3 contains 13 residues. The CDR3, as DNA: TGTGCCAGCAGTGAATCCGTACTAGAAAAACTGTTTTTT. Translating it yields CASSESVLEKLFF.

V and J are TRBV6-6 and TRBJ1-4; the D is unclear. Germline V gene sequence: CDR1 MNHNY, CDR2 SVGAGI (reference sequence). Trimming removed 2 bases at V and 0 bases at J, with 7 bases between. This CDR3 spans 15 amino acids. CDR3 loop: CASSYPLTTNEKLFF. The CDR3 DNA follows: TGTGCCAGCAGTTACCCATTAACAACTAATGAAAAACTGTTTTTT.

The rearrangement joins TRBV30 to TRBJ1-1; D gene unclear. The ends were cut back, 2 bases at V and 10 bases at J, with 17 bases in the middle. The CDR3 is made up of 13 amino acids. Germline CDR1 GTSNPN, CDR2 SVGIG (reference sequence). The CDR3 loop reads CAWSNNVELVAFF. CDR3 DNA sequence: TGTGCCTGGAGTAACAATGTCGAGTTGGTAGCTTTCTTT. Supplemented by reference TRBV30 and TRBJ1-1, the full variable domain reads SQTIHQWPATLVQPVGSPLSLECTVEGTSNPNLYWYRQAAGRGLQLLFYSVGIGQISSEVPQNLSASRPQDRQFILSSKKLLLSDSGFYLCAWSNNVELVAFFGQGTRLTVV.

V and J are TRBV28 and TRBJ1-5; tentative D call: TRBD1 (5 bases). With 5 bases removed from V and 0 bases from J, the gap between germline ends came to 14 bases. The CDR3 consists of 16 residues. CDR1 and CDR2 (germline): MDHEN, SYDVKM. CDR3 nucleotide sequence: TGTGCCAGCAGTCCAGACAGCAGTCTTAGCAATCAGCCCCAGCATTTT. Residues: CASSPDSSLSNQPQHF.

Here the CDR3 DNA reads TGTGCCAGCAGTTTGGCGGGGGCTCCGGCCGAAAAACTGTTTTTT. Translation: CASSLAGAPAEKLFF. This chain connects TRBV28 to TRBJ1-4, with D possibly being TRBD1 (6 bases). Trimming left V 3 bases short and J 8 bases short, with 16 bases between. The CDR3 is 15 amino acids. From germline, CDR1 is MDHEN and CDR2 SYDVKM.

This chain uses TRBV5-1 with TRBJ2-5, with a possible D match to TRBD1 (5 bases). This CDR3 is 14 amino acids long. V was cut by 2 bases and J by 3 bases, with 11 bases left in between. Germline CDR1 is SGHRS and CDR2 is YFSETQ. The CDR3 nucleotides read TGCGCCAGCAGCTTCCTCAGGGTCGAAGAGACCCAGTACTTC. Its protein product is CASSFLRVEETQYF.

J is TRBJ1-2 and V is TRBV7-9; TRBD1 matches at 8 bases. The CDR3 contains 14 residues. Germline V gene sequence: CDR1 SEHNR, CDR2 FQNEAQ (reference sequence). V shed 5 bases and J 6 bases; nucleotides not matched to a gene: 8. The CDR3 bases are TGTGCCAGCAGCCGCAGGGGGCGTTACGATGGCTACACCTTC. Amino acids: CASSRRGRYDGYTF.

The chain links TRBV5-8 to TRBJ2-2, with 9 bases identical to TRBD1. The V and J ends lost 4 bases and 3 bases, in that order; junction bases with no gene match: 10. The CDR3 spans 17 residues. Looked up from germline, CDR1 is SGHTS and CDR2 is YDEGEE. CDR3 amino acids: CASSRTGVVWDTGELFF. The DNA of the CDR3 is TGTGCCAGCAGCCGGACAGGGGTGGTATGGGACACCGGGGAGCTGTTTTTT.

DNA of the CDR3: TGTGCCAGCAGCTTGCCTGGGGGGCGGCAAGAGACCCAGTACTTC. As protein: CASSLPGGRQETQYF. V is TRBV5-4 and J is TRBJ2-5; D tentatively fits TRBD1 or TRBD2 (6 bases each). Trimming took off 1 base at V and 2 bases at J, with 12 bases between the two ends. Per the germline V gene, CDR1 is SGHNT and CDR2 is YYREEE (reference sequence). The CDR3 covers 15 residues. The whole variable domain, filled in from reference TRBV5-4 and TRBJ2-5, reads ETGVTQSPTHLIKTRGQQVTLRCSSQSGHNTVSWYQQALGQGPQFIFQYYREEENGRGNFPPRFSGLQFPNYSSELNVNALELDDSALYLCASSLPGGRQETQYFGPGTRLLVL.

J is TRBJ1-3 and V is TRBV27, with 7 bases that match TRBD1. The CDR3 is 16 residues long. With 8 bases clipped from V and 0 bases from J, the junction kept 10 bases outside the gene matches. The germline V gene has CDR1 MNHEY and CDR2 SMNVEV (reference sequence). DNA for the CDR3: TGTGCCAGCCGTTCGACAGGGACGGACTCTGGAAACACCATATATTTT. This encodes CASRSTGTDSGNTIYF.

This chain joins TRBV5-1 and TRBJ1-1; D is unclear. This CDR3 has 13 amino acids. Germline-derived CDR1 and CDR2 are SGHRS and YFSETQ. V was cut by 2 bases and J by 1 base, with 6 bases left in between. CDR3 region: CASSLASNTEAFF. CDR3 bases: TGCGCCAGCAGCTTAGCCTCGAACACTGAAGCTTTCTTT.

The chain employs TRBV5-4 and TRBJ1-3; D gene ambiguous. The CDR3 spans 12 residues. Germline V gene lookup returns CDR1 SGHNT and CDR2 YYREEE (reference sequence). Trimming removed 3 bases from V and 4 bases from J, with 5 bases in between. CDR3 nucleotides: TGTGCCAGCAGCTCACCCGGAAACACCATATATTTT. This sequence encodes CASSSPGNTIYF.

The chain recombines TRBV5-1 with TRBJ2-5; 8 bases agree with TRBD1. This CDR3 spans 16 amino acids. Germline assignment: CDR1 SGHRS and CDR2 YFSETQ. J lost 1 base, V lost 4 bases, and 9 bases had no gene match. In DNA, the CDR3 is TGCGCCAGCAGCCTGACAGGGGCCAACACCCAAGAGACCCAGTACTTC. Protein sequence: CASSLTGANTQETQYF.

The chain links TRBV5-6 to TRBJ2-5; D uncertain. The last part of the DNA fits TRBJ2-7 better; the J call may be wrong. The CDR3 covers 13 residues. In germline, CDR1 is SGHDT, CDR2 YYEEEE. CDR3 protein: CASSFGLAYEQYF. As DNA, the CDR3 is TGTGCCAGCAGCTTCGGGTTGGCCTACGAGCAGTACTTC.

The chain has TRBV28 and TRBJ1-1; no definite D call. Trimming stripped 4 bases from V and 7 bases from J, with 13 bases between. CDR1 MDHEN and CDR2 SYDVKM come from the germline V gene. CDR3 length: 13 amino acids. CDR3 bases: TGTGCCAGCAGTTCCCACGCGGAGGGTGAAGCTTTCTTT. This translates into CASSSHAEGEAFF. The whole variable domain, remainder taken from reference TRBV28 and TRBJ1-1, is DVKVTQSSRYLVKRTGEKVFLECVQDMDHENMFWYRQDPGLGLRLIYFSYDVKMKEKGDIPEGYSVSREKKERFSLILESASTNQTSMYLCASSSHAEGEAFFGQGTRLTVV.

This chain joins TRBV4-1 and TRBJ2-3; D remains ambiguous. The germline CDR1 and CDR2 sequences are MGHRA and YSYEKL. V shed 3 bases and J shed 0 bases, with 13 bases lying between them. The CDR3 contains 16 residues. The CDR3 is CASSHLADHSTDTQYF. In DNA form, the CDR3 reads TGCGCCAGCAGCCACTTGGCGGACCATAGCACAGATACGCAGTATTTT.

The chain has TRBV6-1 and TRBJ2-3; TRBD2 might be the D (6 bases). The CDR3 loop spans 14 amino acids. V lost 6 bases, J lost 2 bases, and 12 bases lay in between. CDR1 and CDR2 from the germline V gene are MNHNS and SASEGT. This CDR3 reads CASRAGLNTDTQYF. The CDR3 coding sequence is TGTGCCAGCAGAGCGGGCCTAAACACAGATACGCAGTATTTT.

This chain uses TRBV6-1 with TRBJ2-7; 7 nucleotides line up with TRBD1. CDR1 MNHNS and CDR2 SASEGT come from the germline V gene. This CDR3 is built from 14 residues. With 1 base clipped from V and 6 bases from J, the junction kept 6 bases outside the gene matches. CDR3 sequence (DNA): TGTGCCAGCAGTGAAGGACAGGGCCCCCGCGAGCAGTACTTC. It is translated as CASSEGQGPREQYF.

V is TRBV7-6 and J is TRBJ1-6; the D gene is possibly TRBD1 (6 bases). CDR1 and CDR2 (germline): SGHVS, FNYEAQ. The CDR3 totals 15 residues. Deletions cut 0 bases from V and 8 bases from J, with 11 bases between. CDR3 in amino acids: CASSLAQGQYSPLHF. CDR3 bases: TGTGCCAGCAGCTTAGCCCAGGGGCAGTATTCACCCCTCCACTTT. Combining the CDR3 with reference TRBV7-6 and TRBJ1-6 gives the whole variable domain GAGVSQSPRYKVTKRGQDVALRCDPISGHVSLYWYRQALGQGPEFLTYFNYEAQQDKSGLPNDRFSAERPEGSISTLTIQRTEQRDSAMYRCASSLAQGQYSPLHFGNGTRLTVT.

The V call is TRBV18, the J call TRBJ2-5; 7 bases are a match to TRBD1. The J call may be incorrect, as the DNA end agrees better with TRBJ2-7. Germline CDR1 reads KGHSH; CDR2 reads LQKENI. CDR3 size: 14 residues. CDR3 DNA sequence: TGTGCCAGCGCGGCTGGGACAGCGTCCTACGAGCAGTACTTC. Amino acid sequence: CASAAGTASYEQYF.